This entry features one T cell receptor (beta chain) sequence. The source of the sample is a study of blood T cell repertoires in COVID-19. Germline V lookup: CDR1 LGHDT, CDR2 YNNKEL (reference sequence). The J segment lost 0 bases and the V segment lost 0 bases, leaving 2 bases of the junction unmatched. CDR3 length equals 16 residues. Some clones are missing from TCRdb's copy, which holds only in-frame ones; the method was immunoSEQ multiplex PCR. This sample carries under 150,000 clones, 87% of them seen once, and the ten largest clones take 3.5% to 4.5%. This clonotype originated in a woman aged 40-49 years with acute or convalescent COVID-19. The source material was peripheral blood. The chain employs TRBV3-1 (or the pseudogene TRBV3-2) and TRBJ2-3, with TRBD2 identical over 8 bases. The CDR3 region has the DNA TGTGCCAGCAGCCAAGAGGGCGGGGGGAGCACAGATACGCAGTATTTT. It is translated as CASSQEGGGSTDTQYF.